This record covers a single T cell receptor beta chain. The ends were cut back, 5 bases at V and 4 bases at J, with 11 bases in the middle. Looked up from germline, CDR1 is MNHEY and CDR2 is SVGAGI. This CDR3 is 13 amino acids long. The sample comes from a study of blood T cell repertoires in COVID-19. About the research overall: Samples representing acute and convalescent COVID-19 were sourced from the United States, Italy and Spain.

The table came from immunoSEQ multiplex PCR; TCRdb's copy has only in-frame clones and leaves some out. The profile shows 95,000 to 120,000 clones, roughly 80% of them singletons. The chain carries TRBV6-5 and TRBJ1-2, with TRBD1 as a possible D gene (5 bases). Sequenced: peripheral blood. This TCR was recovered from a man in his fifties with acute or convalescent COVID-19. CDR3 coding DNA: TGTGCCAGCAGTACCCCAGGGTTCTATGGCTACACCTTC. Encoded protein: CASSTPGFYGYTF.